This record covers a single TCR beta chain. This sample stems from a study of blood T cell repertoires in COVID-19. Overall study: Whether acute or convalescent, the COVID-19 samples came from the United States, Italy and Spain. Sample material is recorded as cDNA or gDNA derived from T cells, B-cell-depleted T cells, or PBMCs.

In the original analysis: Estimated nucleated cell counts came from reference gene primer amplification. This table comes from immunoSEQ multiplex PCR, and its TCRdb copy is limited to in-frame clones, with some not included. Clone size and the V and J calls come from that table; the DNA yielded D and trimming. Of about 240,000 clones in the sample, 85% to 90% were seen once. Trimming took 3 bases from V and 4 from J; bases not matched to a gene: 7. CDR3 length: 15 amino acids. From germline, CDR1 is WNHNN and CDR2 SYGVQD (reference sequence). This receptor was identified in a woman aged 65 to 85 with active or convalescent COVID-19. Material for sequencing was peripheral blood. The chain is built from TRBV10-1 and TRBJ2-3; 7 nucleotides match TRBD2. The CDR3 sequence: CASSDPSGASDTQYF. Written as DNA, the CDR3 is TGCGCCAGCAGTGACCCAAGCGGGGCCTCAGATACGCAGTATTTT.